The source of this T cell receptor beta chain is a study of T cell responses to AZD1222 COVID-19 vaccine. Regarding the study as a whole: CD4 TCRs linked to vaccination spanned spike, dominating at 160-218 and 743-854. Sampled repertoires all dated from after the peak T cell response. AZD1222 recipients seropositive at baseline numbered only six or seven.

TCRdb's table, derived via immunoSEQ multiplex PCR, lists solely in-frame clones and lacks some. The sample includes fewer than 130,000 clones, more than 85% of them seen just once. The CDR3 is 13 amino acids. Trimming removed 7 bases at V and 2 bases at J, with 10 bases between. Germline loops: CDR1 SNHLY, CDR2 FYNNEI. About this clone itself: Its antigen is unknown.

The rearrangement joins TRBV2 to TRBJ2-3, with D hard to call. This receptor was identified in an adult in good health. The specimen comprised peripheral blood, sampled on day 0 of AZD1222 vaccination. The CDR3 protein is CASNARFTDTQYF. The CDR3, as DNA: TGTGCCAGCAACGCCAGATTCACAGATACGCAGTATTTT.